This entry is about one TCR beta chain. What it binds is unknown. The protocol was immunoSEQ multiplex PCR, while the TCRdb copy is restricted to in-frame clones and leaves out a portion. The sample carries tens of thousands of clones, roughly 90% recorded once. This entry belongs to a study of graft-versus-host responses after intestinal transplantation. Looking at the study overall: The study gave all recipients anti-thymocyte globulin induction, then tacrolimus and steroids for three to four years. Findings and limits, study-wide: Recipient marrow showed GvH clones, some seen first in ileum or blood.

This clonotype originated in a human donor who received an intestinal transplant. The sequenced sample was unstimulated CD4+ T cells sorted from spleen or lymph node cells, obtained before intestinal transplant.

The CDR3 reads CASKRTGTSYEQYF. The CDR3 DNA sequence: TGTGCCAGCAAGCGAACCGGGACAAGCTACGAGCAGTACTTC. The chain has TRBV2 and TRBJ2-7, with D possibly matching TRBD1 (6 bases). This CDR3 is built from 14 residues. Germline loops: CDR1 SNHLY, CDR2 FYNNEI. Trimming pared 7 bases from V and 3 bases from J, leaving 16 bases between.